These 23 T cell receptor beta chains were sequenced from one sample in a study of T-cell memory formation after mild COVID-19. TCRdb re-called the 5' RACE reads through MiXCR, storing one row per CDR3 protein. This table holds roughly 190,000 distinct CDR3 sequences, about 10% found once. The sample taken for sequencing was PBMCs or a T cell subset sorted from them (not recorded which). The receptors here all came from a man aged 18-30 years who had mild COVID-19 (a few samples of this study predate the infection). Cell type and time point are not known.

The chain carries TRBV5-1 and TRBJ2-2; 12 nucleotides match TRBD1. Per germline, CDR1 SGHRS and CDR2 YFSETQ. The length of the CDR3 is 15 residues. Germline trimming cut 7 bases from V and 5 bases from J; bases unmatched to any gene: 6. CDR3 nucleotide sequence: TGCGCCAGCGGGACAGGGGGCATATCGACCGGGGAGCTGTTTTTT. This codes for CASGTGGISTGELFF.

The V gene is TRBV20-1, the J gene TRBJ1-5; D call uncertain. Germline V gene lookup returns CDR1 DFQATT and CDR2 SNEGSKA (reference sequence). The ends were cut back, 2 bases at V and 4 bases at J, with 12 bases in the middle. This CDR3 has 14 amino acids. CDR3 in DNA: TGCAGTGCTAGACTACCCCGGGGTAATCAGCCCCAGCATTTT. This gives the protein CSARLPRGNQPQHF.

This clonotype showed up just a few times. The rearrangement uses TRBV30 and TRBJ2-1, with D perhaps matching TRBD2 (6 bases). Trimming took off 4 bases at V and 10 bases at J, with 14 bases between the two ends. Germline-derived CDR1 and CDR2 are GTSNPN and SVGIG (reference sequence). CDR3 size: 12 residues. The CDR3 reads CAWNIPGREQFF. For the CDR3, the DNA is TGTGCCTGGAACATCCCAGGGAGGGAGCAGTTCTTC.

The rearrangement uses TRBV20-1 and TRBJ2-5; D call uncertain. The CDR3 covers 12 residues. The germline V and J ends were trimmed by 3 bases and 2 bases, with 7 bases remaining between them. Germline V lookup: CDR1 DFQATT, CDR2 SNEGSKA (reference sequence). CDR3 DNA: TGCAGTGCTAGGCGTCATCAAGAGACCCAGTACTTC. This gives the protein CSARRHQETQYF.

This clonotype was observed a handful of times. The chain has TRBV6-2 or TRBV6-3 and TRBJ2-3; D may be TRBD2 (6 bases). The CDR3 totals 14 residues. CDR1 and CDR2 (germline): MNHEY, SVGEGT. The V end was cut by 5 bases, the J end by 2 bases, with 11 bases between. The CDR3 sequence: CASSRLETTDTQYF. The CDR3 bases are TGTGCCAGCAGTCGACTAGAGACCACAGATACGCAGTATTTT.

The chain employs TRBV12-3 or TRBV12-4 and TRBJ2-7, with TRBD2 matching 11 bases. This CDR3 contains 17 residues. The trim removed 0 bases at V and 4 bases at J, leaving 8 bases unmatched. The CDR3: CASSLALTSGAGYEQYF. Here the CDR3 DNA reads TGTGCCAGCAGTTTAGCTTTGACTAGCGGGGCCGGGTACGAGCAGTACTTC.

The rearrangement uses TRBV12-3 or TRBV12-4 and TRBJ2-5; D is perhaps TRBD1 or TRBD2 (5 bases each). V gave up 4 bases and J gave up 7 bases, with 7 bases separating them. This CDR3 is built from 11 residues. Here the CDR3 DNA reads TGTGCCAGCAGTTCGAGGGGGACCCAGTACTTC. It is translated as CASSSRGTQYF.

There are many counts of this clonotype. The chain links TRBV20-1 to TRBJ1-1; D gene ambiguous. Germline V gene sequence: CDR1 DFQATT, CDR2 SNEGSKA (reference sequence). The CDR3 is 12 residues long. V gave up 4 bases and J gave up 1 base, with 7 bases separating them. The CDR3 here is CSAIETNTEAFF. CDR3 in DNA: TGCAGTGCTATAGAGACGAACACTGAAGCTTTCTTT.

This clonotype was counted between two and nine times. This chain uses TRBV12-3 or TRBV12-4 with TRBJ1-2, with TRBD1 as a possible D gene (5 bases). Trimming cost V 3 bases and J 4 bases, with 9 bases left between them. The CDR3 is 13 residues long. CDR3 nucleotides: TGTGCCAGCAGTTTGGGCAGGGCCTATGGCTACACCTTC. Its translation: CASSLGRAYGYTF.

This clonotype appeared a few times. This chain connects TRBV12-3 or TRBV12-4 to TRBJ2-7; D may be TRBD1 (5 bases). The length of the CDR3 is 12 residues. CDR3 residues: CASSLAGNEQYV. CDR3 DNA sequence: TGTGCCAGCAGCTTAGCAGGGAACGAGCAGTACGTC.

In this sample, this clonotype turned up a few times. This rearrangement joins TRBV5-1 to TRBJ1-6; 10 bases are a match to TRBD1. This CDR3 comprises 16 residues. With 2 bases clipped from V and 8 bases from J, the junction kept 7 bases outside the gene matches. Germline CDR1 SGHRS, CDR2 YFSETQ. The CDR3 reads CASSLDGQGVYSPLHF. Here the CDR3 DNA reads TGCGCCAGCAGCTTAGACGGACAGGGGGTTTATTCACCCCTCCACTTT. Using reference TRBV5-1 and TRBJ1-6 for the parts outside the CDR3, the full variable domain is KAGVTQTPRYLIKTRGQQVTLSCSPISGHRSVSWYQQTPGQGLQFLFEYFSETQRNKGNFPGRFSGRQFSNSRSEMNVSTLELGDSALYLCASSLDGQGVYSPLHFGNGTRLTVT.

J is TRBJ1-2 and V is TRBV7-2; possible D gene TRBD1, 5 bases. This CDR3 is built from 14 residues. CDR1 and CDR2 from the germline V gene are SGHTA and FQGNSA. The V gene lost 4 bases and the J gene lost 8 bases, with 17 bases spanning the gap. The CDR3 protein is CASSSSPGPQGYTF. CDR3 DNA sequence: TGTGCCAGCAGCTCCTCGCCGGGACCTCAGGGCTACACCTTC.

The rearrangement links TRBV20-1 to TRBJ2-1; weak D call: TRBD2 (5 bases). V was trimmed by 1 base and J by 7 bases, leaving 14 bases between them. Per germline, CDR1 DFQATT and CDR2 SNEGSKA (reference sequence). The CDR3 has 14 residues. The CDR3 DNA reads TGCAGTGCTAGAGCCTCAGCTGCGGGTAATGAGCAGTTCTTC. Translating gives CSARASAAGNEQFF.

This clonotype was seen only a few times. CDR3 coding DNA: TGTGCCATCAAGACCCGGGATGGAGAGACCCAGTACTTC. Protein: CAIKTRDGETQYF. The rearrangement joins TRBV2 to TRBJ2-5, with D possibly TRBD2 on 5 matching bases. CDR1 and CDR2 from the germline V gene are SNHLY and FYNNEI. The CDR3 consists of 13 residues. Trimming removed 10 bases from V and 4 bases from J, with 16 bases in between.

This clonotype was detected a few times. V gene TRBV3-1 combines with J gene TRBJ2-5; either TRBD1 or TRBD2 may supply D (5 bases each). The germline CDR1 and CDR2 sequences are LGHDT and YNNKEL (reference sequence). The CDR3 runs to 16 residues. V was pared by 4 bases and J by 1 base, with 16 bases between. The CDR3: CASSRPPGRIQETQYF. As DNA, the CDR3 is TGTGCCAGCAGCCGACCTCCGGGACGGATCCAAGAGACCCAGTACTTC.

This clonotype was found a few times. The chain uses TRBV18 and TRBJ1-1, with TRBD1 matching 8 bases. The V gene end was trimmed by 3 bases and the J gene end by 7 bases; junction bases not matched to a gene: 7. The CDR3 consists of 14 residues. The germline V gene has CDR1 KGHSH and CDR2 LQKENI. CDR3 bases: TGTGCCAGCTCACCCCAAGGACAGGGACTTGAAGCTTTCTTT. Translated: CASSPQGQGLEAFF.

This clonotype was found a few times. The J gene is TRBJ2-3, the V gene TRBV29-1; D is possibly TRBD2 (5 bases). Trimming took off 5 bases at V and 4 bases at J, with 13 bases between the two ends. The CDR3 loop spans 13 amino acids. Germline CDR1 is SQVTM and CDR2 is ANQGSEA. CDR3 loop: CSVSPGIPDTQYF. The CDR3 DNA is TGCAGCGTTTCCCCGGGGATCCCAGATACGCAGTATTTT.

In nucleotides, the CDR3 is TGCGCCAGCAGCCTCGGGACAGGGGGCGAAGGAGAGACCCAGTACTTC. Its protein is CASSLGTGGEGETQYF. The rearrangement joins TRBV4-3 to TRBJ2-5, with TRBD1 identical over 12 bases. Germline V gives CDR1 LGHNA, CDR2 YSLEER. The CDR3 runs 16 residues. The V gene end was trimmed by 4 bases and the J gene end by 4 bases; junction bases not matched to a gene: 7.

The chain joins TRBV7-2 to TRBJ2-1, with TRBD2 identical over 9 bases. The ends lost 2 bases at V and 9 bases at J; junction bases unmatched: 2. Germline V gives CDR1 SGHTA, CDR2 FQGNSA. The CDR3 has 13 residues. CDR3 nucleotides: TGTGCCAGCAGCTTACTAGCGGGGCTTGAGCAGTTCTTC. Translated, it gives CASSLLAGLEQFF.

CDR3 coding DNA: TGCGCCAGCAGCCCTCAGGGGGACACAGATACGCAGTATTTT. It encodes CASSPQGDTDTQYF. V gene TRBV5-1 combines with J gene TRBJ2-3; TRBD1 matches 7 bases. CDR3 length: 14 residues. The junction had 4 bases not matched to a gene; V was cut back by 4 bases and J by 2 bases. From germline, CDR1 is SGHRS and CDR2 YFSETQ. Full variable domain (remainder filled in from reference TRBV5-1 and TRBJ2-3): KAGVTQTPRYLIKTRGQQVTLSCSPISGHRSVSWYQQTPGQGLQFLFEYFSETQRNKGNFPGRFSGRQFSNSRSEMNVSTLELGDSALYLCASSPQGDTDTQYFGPGTRLTVL.

This clonotype occurred a few times. This sequence joins TRBV7-9 and TRBJ2-2, with D possibly called TRBD1 or TRBD2 (5 bases each). Germline V gene data show CDR1 as SEHNR and CDR2 as FQNEAQ (reference sequence). V was trimmed by 5 bases and J by 0 bases, leaving 10 bases between them. CDR3 length: 15 amino acids. The DNA for the CDR3 is TGTGCCAGCAGCACGGGACCGGCGAACACCGGGGAGCTGTTTTTT. Encoded protein: CASSTGPANTGELFF.

The V and J genes are TRBV7-2 and TRBJ1-1, with D hard to call. Germline CDR1 reads SGHTA; CDR2 reads FQGNSA. Trimming removed 5 bases from V and 0 bases from J, with 10 bases in between. This CDR3 has 14 residues. The CDR3 DNA reads TGTGCCAGCAGCCTACCGGGTTTGAACACTGAAGCTTTCTTT. Residues: CASSLPGLNTEAFF.

This clonotype has more than one count but fewer than ten. The chain combines TRBV5-6 with TRBJ2-7, with D perhaps matching TRBD2 (6 bases). CDR1 is SGHDT and CDR2 is YYEEEE in the germline V gene. The CDR3 extends over 15 amino acids. Between the trimmed V and J ends, which lost 5 bases and 5 bases, there was a span of 20 bases. The CDR3 region is CASSTFGSLGHEQYV. The CDR3 region has the DNA TGTGCCAGCAGTACTTTCGGGAGTTTGGGTCACGAGCAGTACGTC.